One and the same sample provided the 23 T cell receptor beta chains below, sequenced in a study of blood T cell repertoires in COVID-19. TCRdb's copy holds only in-frame clones and misses some; the assay was immunoSEQ multiplex PCR. The sample holds over 100,000 clones, over 60% seen once. Sequencing was carried out using peripheral blood. These TCRs come from a woman in her 70s with acute or convalescent COVID-19.

The J gene is TRBJ2-3, the V gene TRBV11-2, with 9 bases fitting TRBD1. The CDR3 contains 16 residues. V was clipped by 1 base and J by 4 bases; unmatched bases: 6. CDR1 and CDR2 from the germline V gene are SGHAT and FQNNGV. The CDR3 nucleotides are TGTGCCAGCAGCTTAGGACAGGGGGTGACGGCAGATACGCAGTATTTT. Protein product: CASSLGQGVTADTQYF.

This chain links TRBV7-9 with TRBJ2-2, with TRBD1 matching 8 bases. The CDR3 loop spans 16 amino acids. V lost 3 bases, J lost 8 bases, and 11 bases stayed unmatched. The germline gives CDR1 SEHNR, CDR2 FQNEAQ (reference sequence). The CDR3 region has the DNA TGTGCCAGCAGCTTCCTAGGGACAGGAGGAATGGGGGAGCTGTTTTTT. This translates into CASSFLGTGGMGELFF.

This clone was seen at least ten times. This chain joins TRBV7-2 and TRBJ2-7, with 9 bases that match TRBD1. CDR3 length equals 15 residues. V lost 3 bases and J lost 6; bases outside the gene matches: 9. Germline lookup yields CDR1 SGHTA and CDR2 FQGNSA. CDR3: CASSFAGTGMGEQYF. DNA of the CDR3: TGTGCCAGCAGCTTCGCCGGGACAGGGATGGGCGAGCAGTACTTC.

The chain recombines TRBV6-5 with TRBJ1-1; unclear D gene. Germline V gene lookup returns CDR1 MNHEY and CDR2 SVGAGI. This CDR3 is built from 16 residues. Deletions cut 0 bases from V and 4 bases from J, with 15 bases between. Here the CDR3 reads CASSYSSLVIGTEAFF. In nucleotides, the CDR3 is TGTGCCAGCAGTTACTCGAGTCTTGTTATTGGCACTGAAGCTTTCTTT.

The chain employs TRBV6-1 and TRBJ2-7; no clear D. Trimming removed 0 bases from V and 3 bases from J, with 6 bases in between. CDR1 is MNHNS and CDR2 is SASEGT in the germline V gene. The CDR3 extends over 13 amino acids. The CDR3 nucleotides read TGTGCCAGCAGTGAAGCCGCGAGCTACGAGCAGTACTTC. This gives the protein CASSEAASYEQYF.

This clone was counted between two and nine times. The V call is TRBV2, the J call TRBJ1-5; 7 bases are a match to TRBD1. The V segment lost 4 bases and the J segment 6 bases; nucleotides outside the gene matches: 3. The CDR3 has 13 residues. Germline lookup yields CDR1 SNHLY and CDR2 FYNNEI. The CDR3: CASSVQGGQPQHF. CDR3 bases: TGTGCCAGCAGTGTTCAGGGGGGTCAGCCCCAGCATTTT.

There are a few counts of this clone. This chain links TRBV6-6 with TRBJ1-2; D call uncertain. The CDR3 has 12 amino acids. Germline loops: CDR1 MNHNY, CDR2 SVGAGI (reference sequence). V lost 7 bases and J 10 bases, leaving 16 bases between the germline ends. The CDR3 protein is CASTNFLGDYTF. The CDR3 coding sequence is TGTGCCAGCACCAATTTTTTGGGCGACTACACCTTC.

The CDR3 DNA is TGTGCCAGCAGCTTAGGAAGCTTGGCTAGCGGGAGCCTAGAGACCCAGTACTTC. It yields the protein CASSLGSLASGSLETQYF. V usage is TRBV11-2 and J usage is TRBJ2-5, with 10 bases aligning to TRBD2. CDR1 and CDR2 (germline): SGHAT, FQNNGV. V was pared by 1 base and J by 4 bases, with 12 bases of the junction left unmatched. The CDR3 length is 18 residues.

This clone has just a few counts. The chain joins TRBV7-9 to TRBJ2-1; 10 bases are shared with TRBD1. The germline gives CDR1 SEHNR, CDR2 FQNEAQ (reference sequence). Trimming took 3 bases from V and 8 from J; bases not matched to a gene: 7. CDR3 length: 15 amino acids. The CDR3 spells CASSFVGTGVDEQFF. The CDR3 DNA reads TGTGCCAGCAGCTTCGTCGGGACAGGGGTCGATGAGCAGTTCTTC.

The chain is built from TRBV19 and TRBJ2-6; D unclear. There are 16 residues in the CDR3. CDR1 LNHDA and CDR2 SQIVND come from the germline V gene (reference sequence). V shed 2 bases and J shed 0 bases, with 8 bases lying between them. The CDR3 region is CASSIRRSSGANVLTF. DNA for the CDR3: TGTGCCAGTAGTATAAGAAGGAGCTCTGGGGCCAACGTCCTGACTTTC.

The V gene is TRBV7-7, the J gene TRBJ2-4, with D possibly TRBD2 on 5 matching bases. Germline V CDR1 and CDR2: SSHAT, FNYEAQ (reference sequence). The CDR3 runs to 13 residues. Trimming cost V 3 bases and J 14 bases, with 17 bases left between them. The CDR3 nucleotides are TGTGCCAGCAGCTTGACCGAGGGAGCGTCCAAGTACTTC. Translation: CASSLTEGASKYF.

The chain combines TRBV5-5 with TRBJ2-5, with D maybe TRBD1 (7 bases). The CDR3 totals 14 residues. Trimming took off 4 bases at V and 4 bases at J, with 14 bases between the two ends. Germline assignment: CDR1 SGHKS and CDR2 YYEKEE (reference sequence). In DNA form, the CDR3 reads TGTGCCAGCAGCGGGCCAGGGGGGAGAGAGACCCAGTACTTC. Translating it yields CASSGPGGRETQYF.

This chain joins TRBV18 and TRBJ1-2, with 7 bases aligning to TRBD1. CDR3 size: 14 residues. Germline V CDR1 and CDR2: KGHSH, LQKENI. V lost 3 bases and J lost 3; bases outside the gene matches: 4. As DNA, the CDR3 is TGTGCCAGCTCACCCTATGGACAGGACTATGGCTACACCTTC. Encoded protein: CASSPYGQDYGYTF.

The V call is TRBV3-1 (or the pseudogene TRBV3-2), the J call TRBJ1-5; maybe TRBD1 (5 bases). The CDR3 contains 15 residues. Trimming took 1 base from V and 0 from J, leaving 7 bases between them. The germline gives CDR1 LGHDT, CDR2 YNNKEL (reference sequence). This CDR3 is CASSQATDSNQPQHF. DNA of the CDR3: TGTGCCAGCAGCCAAGCGACAGATAGCAATCAGCCCCAGCATTTT.

The genes are TRBV6-2 or TRBV6-3 and TRBJ1-5, with 9 bases lining up with TRBD1. The J segment lost 1 base and the V segment lost 2 bases, leaving 3 bases of the junction unmatched. The germline V gene encodes CDR1 MNHEY and CDR2 SVGEGT. This CDR3 region has 16 residues. CDR3 in DNA: TGTGCCAGCAGTTACAACAGGGGGCTCAGCAATCAGCCCCAGCATTTT. It specifies CASSYNRGLSNQPQHF.

The chain carries TRBV28 and TRBJ1-5, with 9 bases fitting TRBD1. The CDR3 runs to 16 residues. The germline gives CDR1 MDHEN, CDR2 SYDVKM. V lost 6 bases, J lost 7 bases, and 13 bases stayed unmatched. The CDR3 region is CASSPHRGRGQQPQHF. CDR3 nucleotide sequence: TGTGCCAGCAGCCCCCACAGGGGGCGCGGTCAACAGCCCCAGCATTTT. Supplemented by reference TRBV28 and TRBJ1-5, the full variable domain reads DVKVTQSSRYLVKRTGEKVFLECVQDMDHENMFWYRQDPGLGLRLIYFSYDVKMKEKGDIPEGYSVSREKKERFSLILESASTNQTSMYLCASSPHRGRGQQPQHFGDGTRLSIL.

The table lists this clone with a few counts. The chain uses TRBV20-1 and TRBJ2-1; TRBD2 matches at 8 bases. With 3 bases clipped from V and 4 bases from J, the junction kept 2 bases outside the gene matches. This CDR3 has 13 amino acids. Germline lookup yields CDR1 DFQATT and CDR2 SNEGSKA (reference sequence). The DNA of the CDR3 is TGCAGTGCTAGTAGCGGGGCATACAATGAGCAGTTCTTC. Its protein product is CSASSGAYNEQFF.

DNA for the CDR3: TGCGCCAGCAGCTTGGGCACAGGGACTGGAAACACCATATATTTT. As protein: CASSLGTGTGNTIYF. V and J are TRBV5-1 and TRBJ1-3, with D perhaps matching TRBD1 (6 bases). The CDR3 covers 15 residues. The germline V gene has CDR1 SGHRS and CDR2 YFSETQ. V was pared by 0 bases and J by 2 bases, with 9 bases between.

This clone was recorded only once. The gene calls are TRBV3-1 (or the pseudogene TRBV3-2) and TRBJ2-4; 7 bases map to TRBD2. The V and J ends lost 0 bases and 6 bases, in that order; junction bases with no gene match: 11. This CDR3 has 17 residues. Germline CDR1 is LGHDT and CDR2 is YNNKEL (reference sequence). The CDR3 sequence is CASSQDLFSGRLNIQYF. The CDR3 DNA reads as TGTGCCAGCAGCCAAGATCTATTTTCCGGGAGGCTAAACATTCAGTACTTC.

The chain combines TRBV6-6 with TRBJ2-7; the match to TRBD1 covers 8 bases. Trimming at V came to 6 bases and at J to 3 bases, leaving 4 bases not matched to a gene. The germline V gene encodes CDR1 MNHNY and CDR2 SVGAGI (reference sequence). CDR3 length: 13 residues. The CDR3 spells CASRPDRGYEQYF. CDR3 nucleotides: TGTGCCAGCAGACCAGACAGGGGCTACGAGCAGTACTTC.

The table lists this clone with a few counts. The gene calls are TRBV7-2 and TRBJ2-2; D is uncertain. This CDR3 has 13 amino acids. Germline assignment: CDR1 SGHTA and CDR2 FQGNSA. The V and J ends lost 5 bases and 6 bases respectively, with 10 bases between them. Here the CDR3 DNA reads TGTGCCAGCAGCGTGGGCTACCCCGGGGAGCTGTTTTTT. It is translated as CASSVGYPGELFF.

This clone was observed at least ten times. The V call is TRBV5-1, the J call TRBJ2-1; no firm D call. The CDR3 runs to 12 residues. The germline V and J ends were trimmed by 0 bases and 7 bases, with 5 bases remaining between them. CDR1 is SGHRS, CDR2 YFSETQ, per germline. The CDR3 region is CASSLGQNEQFF. Written as DNA, the CDR3 is TGCGCCAGCAGCTTGGGGCAGAATGAGCAGTTCTTC.

This clone has only a few counts. This chain connects TRBV25-1 to TRBJ2-1; 7 nucleotides align to TRBD2. CDR1 is MGHDK, CDR2 SYGVNS, per germline. J gave up 0 bases and V 7 bases, and 3 bases lay outside the gene matches. This CDR3 has 14 residues. CDR3 amino acids: CASMRESSYNEQFF. CDR3 bases: TGTGCCAGCATGCGGGAGAGCTCCTACAATGAGCAGTTCTTC.